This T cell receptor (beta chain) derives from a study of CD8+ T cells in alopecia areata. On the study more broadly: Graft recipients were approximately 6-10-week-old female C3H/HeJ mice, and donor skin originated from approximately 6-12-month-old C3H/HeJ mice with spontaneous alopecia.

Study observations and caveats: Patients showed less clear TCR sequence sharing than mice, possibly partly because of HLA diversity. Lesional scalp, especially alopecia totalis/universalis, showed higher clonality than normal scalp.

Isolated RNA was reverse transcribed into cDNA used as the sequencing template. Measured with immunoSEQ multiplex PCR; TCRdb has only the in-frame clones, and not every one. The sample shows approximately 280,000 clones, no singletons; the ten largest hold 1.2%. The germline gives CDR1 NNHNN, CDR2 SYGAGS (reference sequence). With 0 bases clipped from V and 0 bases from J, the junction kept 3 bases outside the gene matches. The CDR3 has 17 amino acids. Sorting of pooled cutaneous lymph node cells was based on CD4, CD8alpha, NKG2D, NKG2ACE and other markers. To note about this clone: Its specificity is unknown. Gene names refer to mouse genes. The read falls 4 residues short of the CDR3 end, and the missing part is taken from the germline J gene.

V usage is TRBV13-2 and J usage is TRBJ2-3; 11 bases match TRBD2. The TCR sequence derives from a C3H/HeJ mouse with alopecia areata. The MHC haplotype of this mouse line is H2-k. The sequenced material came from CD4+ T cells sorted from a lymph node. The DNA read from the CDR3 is TGTGCCAGCGGTGATGCGGGACTGGGGGCTAGTGCAGAA. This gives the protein CASGDAGLGASAE. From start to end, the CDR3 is CASGDAGLGASAETLYF.